Listed below are T cell receptor beta chains from one sample, sequenced in a study of immune evolution from preneoplasia to lung adenocarcinoma. Clones were sequenced by immunoSEQ multiplex PCR, and TCRdb holds only the in-frame ones, with some missing. The sample lists approximately 7,900 clones, roughly 78% seen once, with about 7.8% in the top ten. Sequencing input: FFPE adjacent normal lung tissue. Every receptor here comes from a person between 70 and 80 years old with lung adenocarcinoma. Both conserved end residues are part of each CDR3.

V	J	CDR3
TRBV5-1	TRBJ2-5	CASSLVFGETQYF
TRBV21-1	TRBJ2-1	CASSPTGQGGNKQFF
TRBV12-5	TRBJ2-3	CASARSGRGDTQYF
TRBV6-5	TRBJ1-1	CASRYRTDAEAFF
TRBV2	TRBJ2-6	CASSGANVLTF
TRBV6-6	TRBJ1-2	CASSSTGIYGYTF
TRBV28	TRBJ2-3	CASSSLASGDTQYF
TRBV18	TRBJ1-2	CASSPNPLAVARGKYGYTF
TRBV4-2	TRBJ2-4	CASSPRLSGGIAKNIQYF
TRBV5-6	TRBJ1-1	CASSLGPGGGGTEAFF
TRBV29-1	TRBJ2-1	CSSLLRTGPHEQFF
TRBV21-1	TRBJ2-5	CASSKGGQIKETQYF
TRBV7-8	TRBJ1-6	CASSLETNSPLHF
TRBV4-2	TRBJ1-2	CASSQERVGYGYTF
TRBV5-5	TRBJ1-2	CASSLAGDYGYTF
TRBV7-3	TRBJ2-1	CASSAPGTSVYNEQFF
TRBV5-4	TRBJ2-2	CASSLGLSANTGELFF
TRBV5-6	TRBJ1-1	CATGELTGTFIQNTEAFF
TRBV7-9	TRBJ1-6	CASSLDWDRGRSPLHF
TRBV27	TRBJ1-6	CASSLGPFGGSSYNSPLHF
TRBV27	TRBJ1-5	CASSLSPTGPRHF
TRBV25-1	TRBJ1-6	CASSDRHNSPLHF
TRBV25-1	TRBJ1-1	CASRRGATTEAFF
TRBV30	TRBJ2-5	CAWESLAGAGETQYF
TRBV10-1	TRBJ1-1	CASSESRLTNTEAFF
TRBV25-1	TRBJ1-4	CASKYGSDEKLFF
TRBV2	TRBJ2-3	CASNLERGGVGTDTQYF